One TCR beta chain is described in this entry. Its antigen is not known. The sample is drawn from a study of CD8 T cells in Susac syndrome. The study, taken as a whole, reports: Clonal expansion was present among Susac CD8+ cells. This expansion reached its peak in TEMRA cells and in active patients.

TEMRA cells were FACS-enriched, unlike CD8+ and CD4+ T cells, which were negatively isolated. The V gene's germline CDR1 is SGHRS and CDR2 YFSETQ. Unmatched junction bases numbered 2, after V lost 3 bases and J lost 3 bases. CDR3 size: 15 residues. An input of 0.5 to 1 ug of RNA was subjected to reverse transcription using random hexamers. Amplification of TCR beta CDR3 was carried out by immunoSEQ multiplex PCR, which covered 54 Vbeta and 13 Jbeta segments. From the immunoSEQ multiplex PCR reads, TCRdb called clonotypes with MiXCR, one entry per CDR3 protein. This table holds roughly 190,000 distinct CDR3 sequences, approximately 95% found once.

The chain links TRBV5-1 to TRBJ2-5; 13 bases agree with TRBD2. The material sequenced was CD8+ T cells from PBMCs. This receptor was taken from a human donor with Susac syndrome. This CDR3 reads CASSSGLAGEETQYF. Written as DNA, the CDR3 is TGCGCCAGCAGCTCAGGACTAGCGGGAGAAGAGACCCAGTACTTC.